Sequencing of this T cell receptor beta chain was carried out in a study of neurological immune-mediated disorders. As to this clonotype: Its antigen is unidentified.

Study observations and caveats: Patients with HTLV-1-associated myelopathy showed the most TCR clonal expansion. Those with multiple sclerosis showed the least, falling below healthy controls. The study found no CDR3 amino acid sequences shared by expanded clones across subjects, suggesting private repertoires in all groups.

5'RACE generated cDNA with 10-nucleotide random UMIs. TCRdb passed the 5' RACE reads through MiXCR, listing each CDR3 protein once. The table has about 50,000 distinct CDR3 sequences, over 15% seen once. Per the germline V gene, CDR1 is SGDLS and CDR2 is YYNGEE. J gave up 7 bases and V 4 bases, and 8 bases lay outside the gene matches. The CDR3 runs to 16 residues. From 2 million PBMCs stored at -80 C, the unsorted libraries were generated. The sequence was obtained from a man in his 60s in good health. The chain uses TRBV9 and TRBJ2-3; TRBD2 aligns across 14 bases. Sequenced material: PBMCs. CDR3 bases: TGTGCCAGCAGCCCTCGACTAGCGGGAGGGCCAAATACGCAGTATTTT. It yields the protein CASSPRLAGGPNTQYF. The full variable domain, its missing parts supplied by reference TRBV9 and TRBJ2-3, is DSGVTQTPKHLITATGQRVTLRCSPRSGDLSVYWYQQSLDQGLQFLIQYYNGEERAKGNILERFSAQQFPDLHSELNLSSLELGDSALYFCASSPRLAGGPNTQYFGPGTRLTVL.